A single sample is the source of the 7 T cell receptor beta chains below, sequenced in a study of breast tumors, draining lymph nodes, adjacent tissues. Axillary draining lymph nodes of breast cancer patients supplied the node samples. From the multiplex PCR reads, TCRdb called clonotypes with MiXCR, one entry per CDR3 protein. The sample carries about 170,000 distinct CDR3 sequences, approximately 30% recorded once. Sequencing used axillary lymph node tissue. All receptors come from a female donor with breast cancer. Some clones in this sample may be carry-over from other donors' samples.

On this clonotype itself: Since a much larger clone is just one base distant, this may be a read error. The genes are TRBV6-5 and TRBJ2-7; D is unresolved. Germline lookup yields CDR1 MNHEY and CDR2 SVGAGI. The CDR3 runs 14 residues. As DNA, the CDR3 is TGTGCCAGCAGTCACTCGGATAGAAACTACGGGCAGTACTTC. This codes for CASSHSDRNYGQYF.

As to this clonotype: With a much larger clone just one base away, this may be a read error. The chain couples TRBV20-1 to TRBJ2-5; the D is unclear. The germline V and J ends were trimmed by 6 bases and 7 bases, with 21 bases remaining between them. Germline-derived CDR1 and CDR2 are DFQATT and SNEGSKA (reference sequence). CDR3 length: 14 residues. The CDR3 bases are TGCAGTGCCAAAATAGGCGGCATAAAAGCGACCCAGTACTTC. Its translation is CSAKIGGIKATQYF.

In this sample, this clonotype turned up a few times. This chain links TRBV6-5 with TRBJ2-3, with 10 bases that match TRBD2. CDR1 MNHEY and CDR2 SVGAGI come from the germline V gene. The CDR3 contains 17 residues. J lost 0 bases, V lost 6 bases, and 9 bases had no gene match. The CDR3, as DNA: TGTGCCAGCAGGCGACCCCTAGCGGGAGCAAGCACAGATACGCAGTATTTT. Translating it yields CASRRPLAGASTDTQYF.

V gene TRBV20-1 combines with J gene TRBJ2-3, with TRBD2 identical over 8 bases. The V gene's germline CDR1 is DFQATT and CDR2 SNEGSKA (reference sequence). The trim removed 0 bases at V and 11 bases at J, leaving 13 bases unmatched. The CDR3 spans 15 residues. The CDR3 nucleotides are TGCAGTGCTAGAGATTCTGGTAGCGGGACAAATGAGCAGTATTTT. This encodes CSARDSGSGTNEQYF.

The table lists this clonotype with many counts. The V call is TRBV15, the J call TRBJ2-2; D possibly matches TRBD1 or TRBD2 (5 bases each). The CDR3 contains 15 residues. Trimming took 3 bases from V and 6 from J, leaving 14 bases between them. Germline CDR1 LNHNV, CDR2 YYDKDF (reference sequence). The CDR3 DNA follows: TGTGCCACCAGCAGCAGGGACGGTTTGGCCGGGGAGCTGTTTTTT. Translating gives CATSSRDGLAGELFF.

This clonotype was seen a handful of times. The rearrangement uses TRBV3-2 and TRBJ2-1; TRBD2, the D gene given by the table, was not confirmed from the DNA. TRBV3-2 is a recognized pseudogene. The length of the CDR3 is 17 residues. The CDR3 region has the DNA TGTGCCAGCAGCCAAGATCGGACTAGCGGGAAACACAATGAGCAGTTCTTC. Translation gives CASSQDRTSGKHNEQFF.

Only a few counts were recorded for this clonotype. The chain joins TRBV5-8 to TRBJ2-4; D is unclear. Trimming cost V 0 bases and J 15 bases, with 16 bases left between them. CDR3 length equals 13 residues. Germline CDR1 reads SGHTS; CDR2 reads YDEGEE. The CDR3 loop reads CASSLVPGGITYF. In DNA, the CDR3 is TGTGCCAGCAGCTTGGTGCCAGGCGGTATAACGTACTTC. Variable domain in full (rest from reference TRBV5-8 and TRBJ2-4): EAGVTQSPTHLIKTRGQQATLRCSPISGHTSVYWYQQALGLGLQFLLWYDEGEERNRGNFPPRFSGRQFPNYSSELNVNALELEDSALYLCASSLVPGGITYFGAGTRLSVL.